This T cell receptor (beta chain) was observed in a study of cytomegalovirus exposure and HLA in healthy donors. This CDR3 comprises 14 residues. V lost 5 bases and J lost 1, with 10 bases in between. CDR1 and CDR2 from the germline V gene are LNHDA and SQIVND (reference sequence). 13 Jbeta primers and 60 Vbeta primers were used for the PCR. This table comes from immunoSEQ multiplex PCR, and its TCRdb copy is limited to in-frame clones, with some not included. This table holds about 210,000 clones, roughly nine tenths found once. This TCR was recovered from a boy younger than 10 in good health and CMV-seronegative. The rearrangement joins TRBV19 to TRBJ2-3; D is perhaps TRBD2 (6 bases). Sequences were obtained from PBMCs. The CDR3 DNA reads TGTGCCAGTAGTGTCGGACTACGCACAGATACGCAGTATTTT. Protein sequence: CASSVGLRTDTQYF.